Following are 27 T cell receptor beta chains from one sample sequenced in a study of CD8 T cells in ankylosing spondylitis. MiXCR, applied by TCRdb to the 5' RACE reads, yields one record per CDR3 protein. The table shows 300,000 to 350,000 distinct CDR3 sequences, with under 25% occurring only once. The material sequenced was blood, either unsorted or a sorted T cell fraction (not recorded which). Source of these receptors: a female donor with ankylosing spondylitis or in good health (not recorded which).

J is TRBJ2-7 and V is TRBV2; D remains unclear. Looked up from germline, CDR1 is SNHLY and CDR2 is FYNNEI. The CDR3 loop spans 14 amino acids. With 2 bases removed from V and 4 bases from J, the gap between germline ends came to 12 bases. The CDR3 DNA reads TGTGCCAGCAGTGAAACATTTCCCCTATACGAGCAGTACTTC. Its translation is CASSETFPLYEQYF.

The sample holds a few counts of this clonotype. This chain uses TRBV5-1 with TRBJ2-7; 8 bases match TRBD2. The CDR3 runs to 15 residues. The V gene's germline CDR1 is SGHRS and CDR2 YFSETQ. Trimming at V came to 0 bases and at J to 4 bases, leaving 6 bases not matched to a gene. The CDR3 DNA sequence: TGCGCCAGCAGCTTGGCCCCGGGAGGGGTTTACGAGCAGTACTTC. It codes for CASSLAPGGVYEQYF.

The CDR3 loop reads CATSRGGATQYF. The DNA for the CDR3 is TGTGCCACCAGCAGAGGTGGGGCGACCCAGTACTTC. The chain is built from TRBV15 and TRBJ2-5; D is possibly TRBD1 (5 bases). Trimming stripped 1 base from V and 7 bases from J, with 7 bases between. Germline assignment: CDR1 LNHNV and CDR2 YYDKDF (reference sequence). The CDR3 runs 12 residues.

This clonotype was counted at least ten times. This chain connects TRBV5-1 to TRBJ1-5; D is possibly TRBD1 (5 bases). CDR3 length: 14 amino acids. The germline V gene has CDR1 SGHRS and CDR2 YFSETQ. The V end lost 4 bases, the J end lost 3 bases, and 11 bases lay between the germline ends. The CDR3 nucleotides are TGCGCCAGCAGCCCGGGGGAGGACAATCAGCCCCAGCATTTT. Amino acids: CASSPGEDNQPQHF.

This clonotype turned up a few times. The chain carries TRBV5-6 and TRBJ2-4, with D perhaps matching TRBD1 or TRBD2 (5 bases each). Trimming took off 0 bases at V and 6 bases at J, with 7 bases between the two ends. The CDR3 totals 13 residues. Germline-derived CDR1 and CDR2 are SGHDT and YYEEEE. The CDR3 reads CASSLVGGNIQYF. The CDR3, as DNA: TGTGCCAGCAGCTTGGTTGGGGGAAACATTCAGTACTTC.

This clonotype was counted ten times or more. One junction end does not reproduce the germline sequence, and a read error may be involved. The chain recombines TRBV6-5 with TRBJ2-1; 14 nucleotides line up with TRBD2. Germline V gives CDR1 MNHEY, CDR2 SVGAGI. CDR3 length: 14 residues. The CDR3 region is CASSYSTSGRDRVF. CDR3 coding DNA: TGTGCCAGCAGTTACTCGACTAGCGGGAGGGATAGGGTCTTC.

This clonotype turned up a few times. The chain has TRBV6-1 and TRBJ2-5, with TRBD2 matching 8 bases. Trimming removed 6 bases from V and 5 bases from J; junction bases left unmatched: 8. This CDR3 has 14 residues. Germline CDR1 is MNHNS and CDR2 is SASEGT. Here the CDR3 reads CASRNQPGGETQYF. CDR3 nucleotides: TGTGCCAGCAGAAACCAACCGGGGGGGGAGACCCAGTACTTC.

This clonotype was seen a few times. This chain links TRBV6-5 with TRBJ1-1; TRBD1 agrees at 10 bases. V dropped 2 bases and J dropped 10; count of bases not matched to a gene: 1. There are 12 residues in the CDR3. From germline, CDR1 is MNHEY and CDR2 SVGAGI. The CDR3, as DNA: TGTGCCAGCAGTTACGGACAGGGGGGAGCTTTCTTT. Translating gives CASSYGQGGAFF.

This clonotype was found a few times. V gene TRBV2 combines with J gene TRBJ2-1, with 12 bases lining up with TRBD2. Unmatched junction bases numbered 10, after V lost 7 bases and J lost 9 bases. The CDR3 length is 15 residues. The germline V gene encodes CDR1 SNHLY and CDR2 FYNNEI. CDR3 DNA sequence: TGTGCCAGCACCCTAGCGGGAGGGCCGGGAGGTGAGCAGTTCTTC. It codes for CASTLAGGPGGEQFF.

The rearrangement links TRBV2 to TRBJ2-5, with D tentatively TRBD2 (6 bases). Trimming stripped 5 bases from V and 6 bases from J, with 22 bases between. The length of the CDR3 is 16 residues. CDR1 and CDR2 (germline): SNHLY, FYNNEI. In DNA, the CDR3 is TGTGCCAGCAGTTACGGGAGCGCCCGCGGGATGCAGACCCAGTACTTC. It codes for CASSYGSARGMQTQYF. Full variable domain (missing parts from reference TRBV2 and TRBJ2-5): EPEVTQTPSHQVTQMGQEVILRCVPISNHLYFYWYRQILGQKVEFLVSFYNNEISEKSEIFDDQFSVERPDGSNFTLKIRSTKLEDSAMYFCASSYGSARGMQTQYFGPGTRLLVL.

This clonotype came up many times. The gene calls are TRBV29-1 and TRBJ2-2; D remains unclear. This CDR3 has 14 residues. V was cut by 4 bases and J by 1 base, with 10 bases left in between. The germline V gene has CDR1 SQVTM and CDR2 ANQGSEA. The CDR3 sequence: CSVVFPLNTGELFF. The CDR3 nucleotides are TGCAGCGTTGTTTTCCCACTGAACACCGGGGAGCTGTTTTTT.

This clonotype showed up just a few times. The V gene is TRBV12-3 or TRBV12-4, the J gene TRBJ2-2; TRBD1 matches 8 bases. This CDR3 comprises 15 residues. J lost 4 bases, V lost 6 bases, and 7 bases had no gene match. The CDR3 DNA follows: TGTGCCAGCAGACCGGACAGGGCCGGCACCGGGGAGCTGTTTTTT. This encodes CASRPDRAGTGELFF.

This clonotype was counted many times. The rearrangement links TRBV12-3 or TRBV12-4 to TRBJ1-5; no firm D call. CDR3 length: 14 residues. V lost 2 bases, J lost 5 bases, and 10 bases lay in between. CDR3 in amino acids: CASSLIGLHQPQHF. In DNA form, the CDR3 reads TGTGCCAGCAGTTTAATAGGTCTCCATCAGCCCCAGCATTTT.

This clonotype was seen only a few times. This chain joins TRBV12-3 or TRBV12-4 and TRBJ2-3; D is perhaps TRBD2 (6 bases). This CDR3 comprises 14 residues. Trimming shortened V by 5 bases and J by 6 bases, and 15 bases separated the two germline ends. The CDR3 sequence is CASSRRAISDTQYF. CDR3 DNA: TGTGCCAGCAGTCGGAGGGCGATAAGTGATACGCAGTATTTT.

This chain links TRBV12-3 or TRBV12-4 with TRBJ1-5; 10 bases align to TRBD1. V shed 5 bases and J 2 bases; nucleotides not matched to a gene: 3. This CDR3 is 15 amino acids long. In nucleotides, the CDR3 is TGTGCCAGCAGTGGACAGGGGGTCCGCAATCAGCCCCAGCATTTT. It yields the protein CASSGQGVRNQPQHF.

This clonotype was picked up a small number of times. V gene TRBV11-2 combines with J gene TRBJ1-1; tentative D call: TRBD1 (5 bases). Germline V gene data show CDR1 as SGHAT and CDR2 as FQNNGV. CDR3 size: 16 residues. The V gene lost 1 base and the J gene lost 1 base, with 13 bases spanning the gap. The CDR3 region is CASSLVGGVSNTEAFF. The CDR3 region has the DNA TGTGCCAGCAGCTTAGTGGGGGGGGTGTCGAACACTGAAGCTTTCTTT.

This clonotype was observed many times. This chain connects TRBV29-1 to TRBJ1-2; no firm D call. V shed 3 bases and J shed 8 bases, with 4 bases lying between them. Germline loops: CDR1 SQVTM, CDR2 ANQGSEA. The CDR3 is made up of 9 amino acids. The CDR3 DNA follows: TGCAGCGTTGATGGGGGCTACACCTTC. This codes for CSVDGGYTF.

There are a few counts of this clonotype. This sequence joins TRBV19 and TRBJ1-2; weak D call: TRBD1 (6 bases). The CDR3 covers 12 residues. The germline V gene has CDR1 LNHDA and CDR2 SQIVND (reference sequence). Trimming pared 11 bases from V and 2 bases from J, leaving 12 bases between. CDR3 bases: TGTGCCCTCAAGGGGGAGAACTATGGCTACACCTTC. Amino acid sequence: CALKGENYGYTF.

This clonotype has a count of ten or more. The chain joins TRBV18 to TRBJ1-1; TRBD1 agrees at 8 bases. The junction had 7 bases not matched to a gene; V was cut back by 3 bases and J by 1 base. Germline V gene lookup returns CDR1 KGHSH and CDR2 LQKENI. This CDR3 has 16 amino acids. CDR3 DNA sequence: TGTGCCAGCTCACCGGGACAGGTTTTAACGAACACTGAAGCTTTCTTT. This translates into CASSPGQVLTNTEAFF.

The chain joins TRBV7-2 to TRBJ2-5; 12 bases fit TRBD1. This CDR3 has 17 amino acids. V shed 3 bases, J shed 6 bases, and the junction held 11 bases outside the gene matches. Germline CDR1 SGHTA, CDR2 FQGNSA. The chain's CDR3 is CASSFVPGQGAGKTQYF. For the CDR3, the DNA is TGTGCCAGCAGCTTTGTACCGGGACAGGGGGCGGGGAAGACCCAGTACTTC.

This clonotype appeared a few times. V is TRBV9 and J is TRBJ2-6; either TRBD1 or TRBD2 may fit D (6 bases each). The CDR3 is 19 amino acids. The ends were cut back, 4 bases at V and 0 bases at J, with 20 bases in the middle. The germline CDR1 and CDR2 sequences are SGDLS and YYNGEE. The CDR3 region is CASSPRTLGGLSGANVLTF. CDR3 bases: TGTGCCAGCAGCCCGAGGACACTGGGGGGCCTCTCTGGGGCCAACGTCCTGACTTTC.

V usage is TRBV7-9 and J usage is TRBJ2-1; TRBD2 agrees at 7 bases. The CDR3 has 16 residues. With 3 bases clipped from V and 10 bases from J, the junction kept 15 bases outside the gene matches. Germline assignment: CDR1 SEHNR and CDR2 FQNEAQ (reference sequence). Here the CDR3 reads CASSLRWEGRPGEQFF. The CDR3 DNA is TGTGCCAGCAGCTTGAGGTGGGAGGGCCGTCCGGGGGAGCAGTTCTTC. Together with reference TRBV7-9 and TRBJ2-1, the CDR3 gives the full variable domain: DTGVSQNPRHKITKRGQNVTFRCDPISEHNRLYWYRQTLGQGPEFLTYFQNEAQLEKSRLLSDRFSAERPKGSFSTLEIQRTEQGDSAMYLCASSLRWEGRPGEQFFGPGTRLTVL.

The J gene is TRBJ2-3, the V gene TRBV7-3; TRBD2 is a possible D gene (6 bases). Trimming cost V 5 bases and J 2 bases, with 14 bases left between them. The CDR3 contains 15 residues. The germline V gene encodes CDR1 SGHTA and CDR2 FQGTGA. CDR3 region: CASSPIGGVTDTQYF. As DNA, the CDR3 is TGTGCCAGCAGCCCGATCGGGGGTGTCACAGATACGCAGTATTTT. Full variable domain (remainder filled in from reference TRBV7-3 and TRBJ2-3): GAGVSQTPSNKVTEKGKYVELRCDPISGHTALYWYRQSLGQGPEFLIYFQGTGAADDSGLPNDRFFAVRPEGSVSTLKIQRTERGDSAVYLCASSPIGGVTDTQYFGPGTRLTVL.

Only a few counts were recorded for this clonotype. The chain combines TRBV6-5 with TRBJ2-7; 8 bases map to TRBD1. The CDR3 sequence is 14 residues long. Germline trimming cut 2 bases from V and 3 bases from J; bases unmatched to any gene: 3. CDR1 and CDR2 (germline): MNHEY, SVGAGI. The CDR3 spells CASSYGGQGYEQYF. CDR3 DNA sequence: TGTGCCAGCAGTTACGGCGGACAGGGCTACGAGCAGTACTTC.

The chain is built from TRBV10-3 and TRBJ1-6; D unclear. Trimming removed 0 bases at V and 6 bases at J, with 15 bases between. CDR1 and CDR2 from the germline V gene are ENHRY and SYGVKD. This CDR3 has 17 residues. CDR3 sequence reads: CAISESGPPGPNSPLHF. For the CDR3, the DNA is TGTGCCATCAGTGAGTCAGGGCCGCCCGGGCCTAATTCACCCCTCCACTTT.

This clonotype was counted ten times or more. The J gene is TRBJ2-1, the V gene TRBV5-1; D is possibly TRBD2 (5 bases). This CDR3 is 13 amino acids long. Germline lookup yields CDR1 SGHRS and CDR2 YFSETQ. The V end was cut by 4 bases, the J end by 5 bases, with 10 bases between. Here the CDR3 DNA reads TGCGCCAGCAGCCCTAGGACTGACAATGAGCAGTTCTTC. Translating it yields CASSPRTDNEQFF.

This clonotype was recorded many times. The chain has TRBV29-1 and TRBJ2-5; 7 positions agree with TRBD2. The CDR3 has 15 amino acids. Unmatched junction bases numbered 12, after V lost 6 bases and J lost 2 bases. The germline CDR1 and CDR2 sequences are SQVTM and ANQGSEA. The CDR3 DNA is TGCAGCGTCGGGGAGGGGACTGGCCTACAAGAGACCCAGTACTTC. Translating it yields CSVGEGTGLQETQYF. Full variable domain (missing parts from reference TRBV29-1 and TRBJ2-5): SAVISQKPSRDICQRGTSLTIQCQVDSQVTMMFWYRQQPGQSLTLIATANQGSEATYESGFVIDKFPISRPNLTFSTLTVSNMSPEDSSIYLCSVGEGTGLQETQYFGPGTRLLVL.